Listed here are 28 T cell receptor beta chains from one sample, sequenced in a study of shared clonotypes between healthy human individuals. TCRdb keeps only in-frame clones here, not all; method: immunoSEQ multiplex PCR. The sample holds around 720,000 clones, around 73% seen once. Material: memory CD4+ T cells sorted from blood. Described subset: CD45RA-negative fraction. These receptors were taken from a woman aged 30 to 39 in good health.

This clone was picked up one time. This specimen includes other DNA sequences encoding the same CDR3. The V and J genes are TRBV5-1 and TRBJ2-5; 7 nucleotides agree with TRBD2. J was trimmed by 4 bases and V by 0 bases; bases with no gene match: 0. Germline assignment: CDR1 SGHRS and CDR2 YFSETQ. CDR3 length equals 13 residues. The chain's CDR3 is CASSLAGGETQYF. The CDR3 coding sequence is TGCGCCAGCAGCTTGGCGGGAGGAGAGACCCAGTACTTC.

The gene calls are TRBV5-4 and TRBJ2-2; 7 bases map to TRBD1. This CDR3 region has 18 residues. The germline V gene has CDR1 SGHNT and CDR2 YYREEE (reference sequence). Germline trimming cut 3 bases from V and 6 bases from J; bases unmatched to any gene: 17. CDR3 amino acids: CASSSKNRGRGIAGELFF. CDR3 sequence (DNA): TGTGCCAGCAGCTCTAAAAACAGGGGAAGGGGTATCGCCGGGGAGCTGTTTTTT.

This clone appeared once. The V gene is TRBV5-1, the J gene TRBJ2-1; D is unclear. The CDR3 runs 13 residues. Germline V CDR1 and CDR2: SGHRS, YFSETQ. V lost 0 bases and J 4 bases, leaving 5 bases between the germline ends. CDR3 protein: CASSLALYNEQFF. CDR3 nucleotide sequence: TGCGCCAGCAGCTTGGCTCTTTACAATGAGCAGTTCTTC.

The rearrangement links TRBV5-1 to TRBJ2-6; D is possibly TRBD1 or TRBD2 (5 bases each). Germline V gene data show CDR1 as SGHRS and CDR2 as YFSETQ. V dropped 6 bases and J dropped 2 bases, with 9 bases sitting between them. The CDR3 consists of 14 residues. The CDR3 here is CASTGQPGANVLTF. The CDR3 DNA sequence: TGCGCCAGCACGGGGCAACCTGGGGCCAACGTCCTGACTTTC.

The V gene is TRBV5-4, the J gene TRBJ1-1; tentative D call: TRBD1 (5 bases). The CDR3 is 13 amino acids. Deletions cut 4 bases from V and 8 bases from J, with 15 bases between. The germline gives CDR1 SGHNT, CDR2 YYREEE (reference sequence). For the CDR3, the DNA is TGTGCCAGCAGCGGGCCGGCCCGACAGGAAGCTTTCTTT. It codes for CASSGPARQEAFF.

Only a few counts were recorded for this clone. The junction shows a germline mismatch at one end, possibly a read error. The V and J genes are TRBV27 and TRBJ2-1, with 9 bases identical to TRBD2. Germline values: CDR1 MNHEY, CDR2 SMNVEV (reference sequence). This CDR3 is 16 amino acids long. This chain's CDR3 is CASRRSSGISYNEQFF. In DNA form, the CDR3 reads TGTGCAAGCAGAAGATCTAGCGGGATCTCCTACAATGAGCAGTTCTTC.

The V gene is TRBV6-6, the J gene TRBJ2-7; either TRBD1 or TRBD2 may supply D (6 bases each). The CDR3 has 15 residues. Trimming left V 0 bases short and J 7 bases short, with 16 bases between. Per germline, CDR1 MNHNY and CDR2 SVGAGI (reference sequence). The CDR3 nucleotides read TGTGCCAGCAGTTACTCTGGGGGGCTCGTTGGGGAGCAGTACTTC. Its protein product is CASSYSGGLVGEQYF.

The rearrangement links TRBV28 to TRBJ2-7; D is possibly TRBD1 (6 bases). Trimming left V 4 bases short and J 1 base short, with 14 bases between. The V gene's germline CDR1 is MDHEN and CDR2 SYDVKM. The CDR3 spans 15 residues. For the CDR3, the DNA is TGTGCCAGCAGTTCGATCGGGACACCGTCCTACGAGCAGTACTTC. Its protein is CASSSIGTPSYEQYF.

The rearrangement joins TRBV30 to TRBJ1-2; 8 bases align to TRBD1. The CDR3 is 14 amino acids. Per the germline V gene, CDR1 is GTSNPN and CDR2 is SVGIG (reference sequence). The trim removed 5 bases at V and 5 bases at J, leaving 10 bases unmatched. CDR3 coding DNA: TGTGCCTGGGGATCCCGCAGGGGGCTTTATGGCTACACCTTC. Protein sequence: CAWGSRRGLYGYTF.

The chain uses TRBV2 and TRBJ2-3; tentative D call: TRBD1 (5 bases). The V end was cut by 7 bases, the J end by 3 bases, with 11 bases between. The V gene's germline CDR1 is SNHLY and CDR2 FYNNEI. This CDR3 is built from 13 residues. The CDR3 DNA reads TGTGCCAGCACCAGGGAACCGACAGATACGCAGTATTTT. Protein product: CASTREPTDTQYF.

This sequence joins TRBV28 and TRBJ1-5; D call uncertain. The CDR3 totals 15 residues. The germline V and J ends were trimmed by 0 bases and 5 bases, with 11 bases remaining between them. In germline, CDR1 is MDHEN, CDR2 SYDVKM. The CDR3 nucleotides are TGTGCCAGCAGTTTATGGGAAAAGATACATCAGCCCCAGCATTTT. This gives the protein CASSLWEKIHQPQHF. The whole variable domain, remainder taken from reference TRBV28 and TRBJ1-5, is DVKVTQSSRYLVKRTGEKVFLECVQDMDHENMFWYRQDPGLGLRLIYFSYDVKMKEKGDIPEGYSVSREKKERFSLILESASTNQTSMYLCASSLWEKIHQPQHFGDGTRLSIL.

This clone was counted once. V usage is TRBV19 and J usage is TRBJ1-4, with D possibly being TRBD1 (6 bases). The CDR3 extends over 14 amino acids. Germline V lookup: CDR1 LNHDA, CDR2 SQIVND (reference sequence). The ends were cut back, 4 bases at V and 7 bases at J, with 13 bases in the middle. The CDR3 protein is CASSTTGSGEKLFF. Written as DNA, the CDR3 is TGTGCCAGTAGTACCACAGGGTCGGGTGAAAAACTGTTTTTT. The whole variable domain, remainder taken from reference TRBV19 and TRBJ1-4, is DGGITQSPKYLFRKEGQNVTLSCEQNLNHDAMYWYRQDPGQGLRLIYYSQIVNDFQKGDIAEGYSVSREKKESFPLTVTSAQKNPTAFYLCASSTTGSGEKLFFGSGTQLSVL.

The chain couples TRBV6-6 to TRBJ2-3, with TRBD2 matching over 12 bases. CDR1 is MNHNY and CDR2 is SVGAGI in the germline V gene (reference sequence). J was trimmed by 4 bases and V by 6 bases; bases with no gene match: 2. The CDR3 is 14 amino acids. CDR3 bases: TGTGCCAGCAGGCGGACTAGCGGGGCAGATACGCAGTATTTT. It translates to CASRRTSGADTQYF.

The genes are TRBV18 and TRBJ2-3, with 8 bases that match TRBD1. Germline trimming cut 3 bases from V and 2 bases from J; bases unmatched to any gene: 4. This CDR3 region has 15 residues. CDR1 and CDR2 from the germline V gene are KGHSH and LQKENI. The CDR3 reads CASSPGTGHTDTQYF. Here the CDR3 DNA reads TGTGCCAGCTCACCCGGGACAGGACACACAGATACGCAGTATTTT.

CDR3 in DNA: TGTGCCAGGCGGGACAGGGGCCTCTCTGCAACTAATGAAAAACTGTTTTTT. It translates to CARRDRGLSATNEKLFF. This rearrangement joins TRBV6-7 to TRBJ1-4, with 10 bases identical to TRBD1. TRBV6-7 is an ORF, and what it does is uncertain. Losses at the gene ends were 9 bases for V and 0 bases for J; bases not matched to a gene: 10. The CDR3 length is 17 residues.

The chain combines TRBV11-3 with TRBJ2-2; D may be TRBD2 (5 bases). The CDR3 is 16 residues long. CDR1 is SGHNT, CDR2 YENEEA, per germline. V lost 5 bases, J lost 0 bases, and 13 bases lay in between. The CDR3 protein is CASSASGSPNTGELFF. CDR3 DNA: TGTGCCAGCAGCGCCAGCGGCAGCCCGAACACCGGGGAGCTGTTTTTT.

This rearrangement joins TRBV27 to TRBJ1-1, with D maybe TRBD1 (6 bases). This CDR3 is built from 18 residues. The V gene lost 3 bases and the J gene lost 2 bases, with 22 bases spanning the gap. Germline assignment: CDR1 MNHEY and CDR2 SMNVEV (reference sequence). CDR3 amino acids: CASSFIRGGRRKNTEAFF. The DNA of the CDR3 is TGTGCCAGCAGTTTCATACGAGGGGGTAGACGGAAAAACACTGAAGCTTTCTTT.

The genes are TRBV19 and TRBJ1-5; D not certain. The CDR3 contains 14 residues. V was pared by 2 bases and J by 4 bases, with 9 bases between. From germline, CDR1 is LNHDA and CDR2 SQIVND (reference sequence). DNA of the CDR3: TGTGCCAGTAGTATAACAGCGGAGAATCAGCCCCAGCATTTT. Translation: CASSITAENQPQHF.

The V call is TRBV18, the J call TRBJ2-3, with no clear D. V was clipped by 6 bases and J by 4 bases, with 14 bases between them. Germline V lookup: CDR1 KGHSH, CDR2 LQKENI. The CDR3 is 14 amino acids. The CDR3 loop reads CASSPDGSADTQYF. The CDR3 bases are TGTGCCAGCTCCCCGGACGGGTCGGCAGATACGCAGTATTTT.

This clone occurred once. This chain links TRBV7-9 with TRBJ1-3, with TRBD1 matching over 7 bases. Unmatched junction bases numbered 8, after V lost 5 bases and J lost 4 bases. Germline CDR1 and CDR2: SEHNR and FQNEAQ (reference sequence). The CDR3 extends over 15 amino acids. CDR3 protein: CASSADRVSGNTIYF. The CDR3 DNA reads TGTGCCAGCAGCGCCGACAGGGTATCCGGAAACACCATATATTTT.

The chain couples TRBV5-8 to TRBJ1-1; no reliable D call. Germline CDR1 is SGHTS and CDR2 is YDEGEE. V was cut by 2 bases and J by 1 base, with 18 bases left in between. The CDR3 totals 17 residues. In nucleotides, the CDR3 is TGTGCCAGCAGCTTCTATCTCACCGGGCGAGAGAACACTGAAGCTTTCTTT. The encoded protein is CASSFYLTGRENTEAFF.

This chain joins TRBV30 and TRBJ1-2; 7 bases match TRBD1. The length of the CDR3 is 14 residues. CDR1 GTSNPN and CDR2 SVGIG come from the germline V gene (reference sequence). The V and J ends lost 1 base and 5 bases, in that order; junction bases with no gene match: 7. The CDR3 region is CAWSAETGKYGYTF. The CDR3 DNA reads TGTGCCTGGAGTGCAGAGACAGGGAAGTATGGCTACACCTTC.

This chain uses TRBV4-1 with TRBJ2-1, with 7 positions matching TRBD2. CDR3 length: 16 residues. Unmatched junction bases numbered 8, after V lost 2 bases and J lost 4 bases. Germline CDR1 reads MGHRA; CDR2 reads YSYEKL. The CDR3 loop reads CASSQPTSERYNEQFF. The CDR3 DNA is TGCGCCAGCAGCCAACCTACTAGCGAGAGATACAATGAGCAGTTCTTC.

This clone was seen many times. The J gene is TRBJ2-1, the V gene TRBV6-5; D might be TRBD2 (6 bases). This CDR3 spans 15 amino acids. The V end was cut by 4 bases, the J end by 0 bases, with 10 bases between. From germline, CDR1 is MNHEY and CDR2 SVGAGI. In DNA, the CDR3 is TGTGCCAGCAGTTGGGACTCCAGCTCCTACAATGAGCAGTTCTTC. As protein: CASSWDSSSYNEQFF.

Only one count was recorded for this clone. V and J are TRBV25-1 and TRBJ2-5; the match to TRBD1 covers 10 bases. Germline lookup yields CDR1 MGHDK and CDR2 SYGVNS. The V segment lost 1 base and the J segment 1 base; nucleotides outside the gene matches: 3. This CDR3 is 16 amino acids long. The CDR3, as DNA: TGTGCCAGCAGTGAATCGGGGGACAGGGGCCAAGAGACCCAGTACTTC. As protein: CASSESGDRGQETQYF.

Ten or more counts support this clone. The chain employs TRBV28 and TRBJ2-5, with TRBD2 identical over 10 bases. The V gene end was trimmed by 3 bases and the J gene end by 6 bases; junction bases not matched to a gene: 7. CDR1 is MDHEN and CDR2 is SYDVKM in the germline V gene. This CDR3 spans 15 amino acids. The CDR3 loop is CASSFRLAGEKTQYF. The CDR3, as DNA: TGTGCCAGCAGTTTTAGGCTAGCGGGAGAAAAGACCCAGTACTTC.

The V and J genes are TRBV28 and TRBJ2-1; 9 bases are a match to TRBD2. This CDR3 is built from 19 residues. Germline-derived CDR1 and CDR2 are MDHEN and SYDVKM. The trim removed 6 bases at V and 3 bases at J, leaving 18 bases unmatched. The CDR3 is CASRVSHRDSGRNYNEQFF. CDR3 nucleotides: TGTGCCAGCAGGGTATCCCATCGGGATAGCGGGAGAAACTACAATGAGCAGTTCTTC.

Ten or more counts support this clone. This chain connects TRBV5-4 to TRBJ1-2, with D tentatively TRBD1 (5 bases). Per germline, CDR1 SGHNT and CDR2 YYREEE (reference sequence). CDR3 length: 15 residues. V was shortened by 1 base and J by 2 bases, with 12 bases between the two germline ends. CDR3 sequence reads: CASSLQGTLNYGYTF. CDR3 nucleotide sequence: TGTGCCAGCAGCTTGCAGGGTACTCTCAACTATGGCTACACCTTC.